Sequencing of this T cell receptor beta chain was carried out in a study of T cell responses to AZD1222 COVID-19 vaccine. Study conclusions and caveats: Clonal diversity may have been underestimated, and the donors were mostly white British, with more females than males. The number of AZD1222 recipients seropositive at baseline was only six.

In the case of this clone: The antigen remains unidentified.

This table comes from immunoSEQ multiplex PCR, and its TCRdb copy is limited to in-frame clones, with some not included. Of roughly 130,000 clones listed, around 90% are singletons. Sequencing used peripheral blood, obtained on day 0 of AZD1222 vaccination. The receptor's source is an adult in good health.

The CDR3 here is CASSLGALGGNIQYF. The CDR3 coding sequence is TGCGCCAGCAGCTTGGGGGCCCTGGGGGGAAACATTCAGTACTTC. This chain joins TRBV5-1 and TRBJ2-4; tentative D call: TRBD2 (6 bases). Germline V CDR1 and CDR2: SGHRS, YFSETQ. V dropped 0 bases and J dropped 6 bases, with 13 bases sitting between them. This CDR3 is 15 amino acids long.